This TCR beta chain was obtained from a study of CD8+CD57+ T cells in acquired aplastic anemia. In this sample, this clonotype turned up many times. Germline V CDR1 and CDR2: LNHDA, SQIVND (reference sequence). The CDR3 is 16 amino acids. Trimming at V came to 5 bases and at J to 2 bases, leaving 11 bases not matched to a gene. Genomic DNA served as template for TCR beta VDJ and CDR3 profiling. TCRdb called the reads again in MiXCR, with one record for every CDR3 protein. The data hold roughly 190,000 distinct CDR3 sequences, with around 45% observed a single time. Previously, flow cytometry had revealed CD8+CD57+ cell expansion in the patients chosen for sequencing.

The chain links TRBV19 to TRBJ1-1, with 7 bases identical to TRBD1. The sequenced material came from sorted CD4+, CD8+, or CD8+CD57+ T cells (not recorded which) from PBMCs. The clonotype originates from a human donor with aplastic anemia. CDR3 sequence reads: CASSLDRRRTNTEAFF. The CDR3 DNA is TGTGCCAGTAGTTTGGACAGGCGTCGAACTAACACTGAAGCTTTCTTT. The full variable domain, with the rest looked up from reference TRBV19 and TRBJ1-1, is DGGITQSPKYLFRKEGQNVTLSCEQNLNHDAMYWYRQDPGQGLRLIYYSQIVNDFQKGDIAEGYSVSREKKESFPLTVTSAQKNPTAFYLCASSLDRRRTNTEAFFGQGTRLTVV.